This T cell receptor beta chain was observed in a study of shared clonotypes between healthy human individuals. Study-wide results and limits: Only blood was sampled, and tissue TCR repertoires likely differ from blood ones. Larger estimated richness was generally recorded for naive subsets relative to memory subsets. Roughly 5% of naive CD4 clonotypes were shared across a few donors.

V dropped 1 base and J dropped 5; count of bases not matched to a gene: 6. Germline V lookup: CDR1 SGHAT, CDR2 FQNNGV. This CDR3 is built from 15 residues. Only in-frame clones appear in the TCRdb table, and some are missing; sequencing was by immunoSEQ multiplex PCR. The repertoire includes some 2.1 million clones, approximately 94% of them detected once, and approximately 1.2% sits in the top ten. CD45RO negativity and positive selection for CCR7 defined naive CD8 cells, a population that excluded terminally differentiated effector memory CD45RA+ cells. The donors were all Caucasian adults (living in Nashville, Tennessee). As to this clone: Its target is not known.

This receptor was taken from a man in his late teens or twenties in good health. Sequencing was performed on naive CD8+ T cells sorted from blood. The chain employs TRBV11-2 and TRBJ1-1; 8 bases match TRBD1. The CDR3: CASSLAGQGLTEAFF. CDR3 DNA sequence: TGTGCCAGCAGCTTAGCCGGACAGGGTTTAACTGAAGCTTTCTTT.